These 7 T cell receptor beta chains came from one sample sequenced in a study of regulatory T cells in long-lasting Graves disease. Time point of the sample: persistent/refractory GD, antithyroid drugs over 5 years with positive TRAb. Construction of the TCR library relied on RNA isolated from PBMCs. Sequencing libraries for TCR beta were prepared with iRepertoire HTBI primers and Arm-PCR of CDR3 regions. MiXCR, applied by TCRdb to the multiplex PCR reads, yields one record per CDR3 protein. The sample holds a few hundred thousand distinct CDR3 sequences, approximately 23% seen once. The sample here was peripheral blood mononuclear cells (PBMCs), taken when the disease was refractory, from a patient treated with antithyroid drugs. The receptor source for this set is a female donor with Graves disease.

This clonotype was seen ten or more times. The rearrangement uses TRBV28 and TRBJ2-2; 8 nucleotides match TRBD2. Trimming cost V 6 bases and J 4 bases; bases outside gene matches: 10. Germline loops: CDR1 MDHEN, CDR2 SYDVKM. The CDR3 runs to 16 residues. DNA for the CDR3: TGTGCCAGCAGCGACCCAGCGGGAGACCCCACCGGGGAGCTGTTTTTT. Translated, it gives CASSDPAGDPTGELFF.

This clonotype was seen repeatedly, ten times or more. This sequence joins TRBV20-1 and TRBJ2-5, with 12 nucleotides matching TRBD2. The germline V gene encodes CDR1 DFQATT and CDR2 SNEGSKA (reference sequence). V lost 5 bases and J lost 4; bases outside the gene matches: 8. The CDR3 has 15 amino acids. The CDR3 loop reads CSAFQLAGGRETQYF. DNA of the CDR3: TGCAGTGCTTTCCAACTAGCGGGAGGTCGAGAGACCCAGTACTTC.

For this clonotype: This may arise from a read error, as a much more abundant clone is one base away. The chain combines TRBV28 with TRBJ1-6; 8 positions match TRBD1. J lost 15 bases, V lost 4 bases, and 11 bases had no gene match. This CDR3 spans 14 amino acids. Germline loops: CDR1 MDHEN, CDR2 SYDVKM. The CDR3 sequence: CASSSRKQGAHLHF. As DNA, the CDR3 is TGTGCCAGCAGTTCGAGGAAGCAGGGGGCTCACCTCCACTTT.

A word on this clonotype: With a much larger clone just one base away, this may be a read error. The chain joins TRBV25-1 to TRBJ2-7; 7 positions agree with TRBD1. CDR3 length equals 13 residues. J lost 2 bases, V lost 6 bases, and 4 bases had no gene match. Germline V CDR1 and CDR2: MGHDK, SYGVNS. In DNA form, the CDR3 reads TGTGCCAGCAGGCCGGGACAGACCTACGAGCAGTACTTC. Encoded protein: CASRPGQTYEQYF.

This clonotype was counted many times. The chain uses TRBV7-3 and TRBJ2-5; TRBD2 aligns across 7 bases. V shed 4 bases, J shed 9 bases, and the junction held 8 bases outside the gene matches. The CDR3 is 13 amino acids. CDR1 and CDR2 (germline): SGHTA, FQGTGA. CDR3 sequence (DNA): TGTGCCAGCAGCTCCTCGACCGGGGGGTCCCAGTACTTC. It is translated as CASSSSTGGSQYF.

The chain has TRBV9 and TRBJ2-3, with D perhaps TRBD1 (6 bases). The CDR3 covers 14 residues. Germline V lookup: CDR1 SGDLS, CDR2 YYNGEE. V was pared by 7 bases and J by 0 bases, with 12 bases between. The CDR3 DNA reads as TGTGCCAGCTCCGGGACACCTAGCACAGATACGCAGTATTTT. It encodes CASSGTPSTDTQYF.

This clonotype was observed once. The CDR3 sequence is CASSGTITGEGGYTF. The CDR3 nucleotides are TGTGCCAGCAGCGGGACCATAACAGGGGAAGGTGGCTACACCTTC. The chain uses TRBV5-4 and TRBJ1-2; 7 nucleotides match TRBD1. CDR3 length: 15 amino acids. Looked up from germline, CDR1 is SGHNT and CDR2 is YYREEE (reference sequence). V dropped 4 bases and J dropped 7; count of bases not matched to a gene: 13. Supplemented by reference TRBV5-4 and TRBJ1-2, the full variable domain reads ETGVTQSPTHLIKTRGQQVTLRCSSQSGHNTVSWYQQALGQGPQFIFQYYREEENGRGNFPPRFSGLQFPNYSSELNVNALELDDSALYLCASSGTITGEGGYTFGSGTRLTVV.